The T cell receptor (beta chain) described here comes from a study of cytomegalovirus exposure and HLA in healthy donors. This clone was recorded a few times. Its antigen is currently unknown. The primer mix had 60 Vbeta and 13 Jbeta primers. Sequenced by immunoSEQ multiplex PCR; TCRdb stores in-frame clones only, minus some. The sample includes 87,000 or so clones, roughly 79% of them seen just once. Germline V gene lookup returns CDR1 SNHLY and CDR2 FYNNEI. V gave up 4 bases and J gave up 4 bases, with 13 bases separating them. This CDR3 is built from 14 residues. Points from the study as a whole: Researchers counted around 170 TCR beta chains as cytomegalovirus-associated.

The chain carries TRBV2 and TRBJ1-1; D perhaps matches TRBD1 (5 bases). The clonotype was recovered from a woman between 40 and 55 years old in good health and CMV-seronegative. Sequenced sample: PBMCs. CDR3 residues: CASSVGQGSTEAFF. CDR3 nucleotide sequence: TGTGCCAGCAGTGTAGGGCAGGGAAGCACTGAAGCTTTCTTT.